What follows describes a single T cell receptor (beta chain). This sample is part of a study of cytomegalovirus exposure and HLA in healthy donors. Here immunoSEQ multiplex PCR was the method, and the copy in TCRdb shows in-frame clones only, minus some. Counted here are around 130,000 clones, more than 75% occurring once; the ten biggest clones make up about 2.2%. The V and J ends lost 0 bases and 4 bases, in that order; junction bases with no gene match: 4. This CDR3 region has 15 residues. CDR1 is MNHEY, CDR2 SMNVEV, per germline (reference sequence). This TCR derives from a young woman in good health and CMV-seronegative. The V call is TRBV27, the J call TRBJ2-5, with 8 bases fitting TRBD1. Sequencing was done on a sample of PBMCs. Here the CDR3 reads CASSLSDREGETQYF. CDR3 in DNA: TGTGCCAGCAGTTTATCGGACAGGGAAGGAGAGACCCAGTACTTC.